Below are 14 T cell receptor beta chains sequenced from a single sample in a study of T cell responses to AZD1222 COVID-19 vaccine. Profiled with immunoSEQ multiplex PCR; TCRdb holds only in-frame clones, not every one. The sample contains roughly 91,000 clones, nearly 90% of which appear only once. Sequencing used peripheral blood, obtained on day 0 of AZD1222 vaccination. Source of these receptors: an adult in good health.

The V call is TRBV6-5, the J call TRBJ2-1; D gene uncertain. The V gene's germline CDR1 is MNHEY and CDR2 SVGAGI. The CDR3 covers 15 residues. V was shortened by 2 bases and J by 4 bases, with 12 bases between the two germline ends. CDR3 region: CASSYGRMRYNEQFF. The CDR3 bases are TGTGCCAGCAGTTACGGGCGGATGAGATACAATGAGCAGTTCTTC.

This clone was recorded only once. The rearrangement links TRBV3-1 (or the pseudogene TRBV3-2) to TRBJ2-2, with TRBD1 as a possible D gene (5 bases). The CDR3 totals 13 residues. The V end lost 6 bases, the J end lost 7 bases, and 12 bases lay between the germline ends. Per germline, CDR1 LGHDT and CDR2 YNNKEL (reference sequence). CDR3 amino acids: CASRLRQIGELFF. The CDR3 DNA reads TGTGCCAGCAGACTCCGACAGATCGGGGAGCTGTTTTTT.

The V call is TRBV5-8, the J call TRBJ2-7, with 11 bases lining up with TRBD2. The length of the CDR3 is 15 residues. Germline V lookup: CDR1 SGHTS, CDR2 YDEGEE. Trimming cost V 4 bases and J 6 bases; bases outside gene matches: 9. CDR3 sequence: CASSGTSGSPPEQYV. For the CDR3, the DNA is TGTGCCAGCAGCGGAACTAGCGGGAGCCCCCCCGAGCAGTACGTC.

V usage is TRBV6-2 or TRBV6-3 and J usage is TRBJ2-7; tentatively, D is TRBD2 (5 bases). Germline V gene sequence: CDR1 MNHEY, CDR2 SVGEGT. This CDR3 is 15 amino acids long. V was pared by 5 bases and J by 3 bases, with 17 bases between. The CDR3 region has the DNA TGTGCCAGCAGTAGCCGGGGTTACGCGGACTACGAGCAGTACTTC. Translation: CASSSRGYADYEQYF.

V is TRBV5-1 and J is TRBJ2-1; D call uncertain. The CDR3 length is 16 residues. Trimming pared 0 bases from V and 0 bases from J, leaving 10 bases between. CDR1 and CDR2 from the germline V gene are SGHRS and YFSETQ. CDR3 region: CASSLEGRSSYNEQFF. The CDR3 nucleotides are TGCGCCAGCAGCTTGGAGGGCAGGAGCTCCTACAATGAGCAGTTCTTC.

Written as DNA, the CDR3 is TGTGCCAGCAGCCCGGACAGTTATCAGCCCCAGCATTTT. It encodes CASSPDSYQPQHF. V is TRBV3-1 (or the pseudogene TRBV3-2) and J is TRBJ1-5, with a weak D call TRBD1 (6 bases). Germline loops: CDR1 LGHDT, CDR2 YNNKEL (reference sequence). The CDR3 contains 13 residues. V was pared by 4 bases and J by 5 bases, with 9 bases between.

The chain employs TRBV19 and TRBJ2-2; 7 bases line up with TRBD1. Germline-derived CDR1 and CDR2 are LNHDA and SQIVND (reference sequence). The CDR3 is 14 residues long. With 5 bases clipped from V and 6 bases from J, the junction kept 6 bases outside the gene matches. The chain's CDR3 is CASSEQGQAGELFF. CDR3 DNA sequence: TGTGCCAGTAGTGAACAGGGGCAAGCCGGGGAGCTGTTTTTT. The full variable domain, in which reference TRBV19 and TRBJ2-2 provide the parts outside the CDR3, is DGGITQSPKYLFRKEGQNVTLSCEQNLNHDAMYWYRQDPGQGLRLIYYSQIVNDFQKGDIAEGYSVSREKKESFPLTVTSAQKNPTAFYLCASSEQGQAGELFFGEGSRLTVL.

The CDR3 bases are TGTGCCAGCAGCTTTGCGGGGGGGGCCACCGGGGAGCTGTTTTTT. This translates into CASSFAGGATGELFF. The chain has TRBV11-2 and TRBJ2-2; TRBD2 agrees at 9 bases. The V and J ends lost 3 bases and 4 bases, in that order; junction bases with no gene match: 3. The V gene's germline CDR1 is SGHAT and CDR2 FQNNGV. This CDR3 region has 15 residues.

The chain recombines TRBV6-2 or TRBV6-3 with TRBJ2-1; 12 nucleotides align to TRBD2. Germline CDR1 and CDR2: MNHEY and SVGEGT. With V trimmed by 1 base and J by 6 bases, 4 bases remained unmatched. This CDR3 has 16 amino acids. CDR3 nucleotides: TGTGCCAGCAGTTACTGGGGACTAGCGGGCTCCAATGAGCAGTTCTTC. Translation: CASSYWGLAGSNEQFF.

The table lists this clone with many counts. The chain is built from TRBV7-9 and TRBJ2-3; D remains unclear. Trimming removed 8 bases from V and 0 bases from J, with 3 bases in between. There are 11 residues in the CDR3. Germline V gene data show CDR1 as SEHNR and CDR2 as FQNEAQ (reference sequence). In DNA form, the CDR3 reads TGTGCCAGCGGAAGCACAGATACGCAGTATTTT. Translated, it gives CASGSTDTQYF.

The chain couples TRBV12-3 or TRBV12-4 to TRBJ1-2; D is possibly TRBD1 (5 bases). Trimming stripped 6 bases from V and 6 bases from J, with 14 bases between. CDR3 length equals 13 residues. CDR3 in DNA: TGTGCCAGCAGCATGGGACGGACAAATGGCTACACCTTC. Protein: CASSMGRTNGYTF.

The chain has TRBV6-2 or TRBV6-3 and TRBJ1-1; D ambiguous. This CDR3 spans 14 amino acids. Germline CDR1 and CDR2: MNHEY and SVGEGT. The V end was cut by 0 bases, the J end by 5 bases, with 10 bases between. For the CDR3, the DNA is TGTGCCAGCAGTTACTCCGGTGGGCGTACTGAAGCTTTCTTT. It translates to CASSYSGGRTEAFF.

The chain links TRBV5-4 to TRBJ1-1; 7 nucleotides agree with TRBD1. The junction had 4 bases not matched to a gene; V was cut back by 5 bases and J by 0 bases. Germline V gene data show CDR1 as SGHNT and CDR2 as YYREEE (reference sequence). The CDR3 sequence is 14 residues long. The CDR3 nucleotides read TGTGCCAGCAGAGGGGACAGAGTGAACACTGAAGCTTTCTTT. Translating it yields CASRGDRVNTEAFF.

About this clone: Other DNA sequences in this sample translate to the same CDR3. This chain connects TRBV9 to TRBJ1-1; D gene uncertain. In germline, CDR1 is SGDLS, CDR2 YYNGEE. The CDR3 length is 13 residues. Trimming removed 0 bases from V and 0 bases from J, with 3 bases in between. Here the CDR3 reads CASSVDVNTEAFF. CDR3 sequence (DNA): TGTGCCAGCAGCGTAGATGTGAACACTGAAGCTTTCTTT.